This passage covers 7 T cell receptor beta chains from one sample sequenced in a study of lymphopenia after photon versus proton radiotherapy. Clones were read by immunoSEQ multiplex PCR, and TCRdb kept only the in-frame ones, dropping some. The repertoire holds about 30,000 clones, with 85% to 95% as singletons. Sample: peripheral blood, taken from a patient treated with photon-based radiotherapy. Every receptor here comes from a woman aged 50 to 60 with cholangiocarcinoma.

This sequence joins TRBV5-1 and TRBJ2-2, with TRBD2 matching 14 bases. The CDR3 totals 20 residues. Germline CDR1 and CDR2: SGHRS and YFSETQ. V lost 4 bases, J lost 6 bases, and 17 bases stayed unmatched. CDR3 in amino acids: CASSIRPTSGGALEAGELFF. CDR3 nucleotides: TGCGCCAGCAGCATCCGACCGACTAGCGGGGGGGCCCTTGAGGCCGGGGAGCTGTTTTTT. The whole variable domain, filled in from reference TRBV5-1 and TRBJ2-2, reads KAGVTQTPRYLIKTRGQQVTLSCSPISGHRSVSWYQQTPGQGLQFLFEYFSETQRNKGNFPGRFSGRQFSNSRSEMNVSTLELGDSALYLCASSIRPTSGGALEAGELFFGEGSRLTVL.

The V and J genes are TRBV30 and TRBJ1-2; the D is unclear. This CDR3 comprises 14 residues. The germline gives CDR1 GTSNPN, CDR2 SVGIG (reference sequence). V was pared by 0 bases and J by 4 bases, with 12 bases between. The CDR3 DNA sequence: TGTGCCTGGAGTGTACCAAGCAGGTCCTATGGCTACACCTTC. Its translation is CAWSVPSRSYGYTF.

The rearrangement links TRBV4-3 to TRBJ1-4, with D unresolved. Germline CDR1 is LGHNA and CDR2 is YSLEER. Trimming stripped 0 bases from V and 8 bases from J, with 13 bases between. The CDR3 covers 15 residues. The CDR3, as DNA: TGCGCCAGCAGCCAAGATCAAGGGATGGGGGAAAAACTGTTTTTT. Protein product: CASSQDQGMGEKLFF.

The chain has TRBV7-9 and TRBJ2-3; TRBD2 matches at 10 bases. Germline CDR1 SEHNR, CDR2 FQNEAQ (reference sequence). With 4 bases clipped from V and 1 base from J, the junction kept 11 bases outside the gene matches. CDR3 size: 18 residues. The CDR3 sequence is CASSSAGNLAGGTDTQYF. For the CDR3, the DNA is TGTGCCAGCAGCTCTGCAGGAAACCTAGCGGGGGGCACAGATACGCAGTATTTT.

The chain joins TRBV10-3 to TRBJ2-4, with TRBD1 matching 8 bases. V dropped 0 bases and J dropped 0; count of bases not matched to a gene: 4. The CDR3 extends over 17 amino acids. From germline, CDR1 is ENHRY and CDR2 SYGVKD. The CDR3 protein is CAISESRQGLAKNIQYF. DNA of the CDR3: TGTGCCATCAGTGAGTCGAGACAGGGGCTAGCCAAAAACATTCAGTACTTC.

The chain uses TRBV19 and TRBJ2-3, with no clear D. V was shortened by 7 bases and J by 6 bases, with 14 bases between the two germline ends. The germline V gene encodes CDR1 LNHDA and CDR2 SQIVND (reference sequence). CDR3 length equals 13 residues. CDR3: CASTGVSVDTQYF. CDR3 in DNA: TGTGCCAGTACAGGAGTCTCGGTGGATACGCAGTATTTT.

This clone was observed once. The rearrangement joins TRBV5-1 to TRBJ2-7; possibly TRBD1 for D (5 bases). V was clipped by 3 bases and J by 4 bases, with 11 bases between them. The CDR3 loop spans 13 amino acids. Germline V lookup: CDR1 SGHRS, CDR2 YFSETQ. Written as DNA, the CDR3 is TGCGCCAGCAGCTGGTTAGGGGTTTACGAGCAGTACTTC. It is translated as CASSWLGVYEQYF.